A selection of T cell receptor beta chains follows, all from one sample in a study of lung T cells in sarcoidosis with Löfgren's syndrome. MiXCR, applied by TCRdb to the reads, yields one record per CDR3 protein. This sample has approximately 19,000 distinct CDR3 sequences; less than 25% occur once, and the top ten carry around 4.3%. The sequenced sample consisted of CD4+ T cells from PBMCs. The source is a human donor with sarcoidosis (Löfgren's syndrome or another form), or a control subject (not recorded which). Each CDR3 is given with its conserved first and last residue. Each record gives: D gene, CDR3 length, V gene, CDR3 protein. A D gene is named only where the DNA matches it firmly.

D: NA; length: 14; V: TRBV11-3; CDR3: CASSSGPGRDTQYF
D: NA; length: 17; V: TRBV18; CDR3: CASSPTGAGILNTEAFF
D: NA; length: 14; V: TRBV6-1; CDR3: CASMRDTYGDTIYF
D: NA; length: 15; V: TRBV5-4; CDR3: CASSWLDMGTDEQYF
D: NA; length: 14; V: TRBV11-2; CDR3: CASSVRDGPYEQYF
D: NA; length: 12; V: TRBV6-1; CDR3: CASSQVNEKLFF
D: TRBD1; length: 15; V: TRBV12-3/TRBV12-4; CDR3: CASNIRDRGQETQYF
D: TRBD1; length: 14; V: TRBV2; CDR3: CASRYETGRNEQFF
D: NA; length: 14; V: TRBV29-1; CDR3: CSVDWQGLYNEQFF
D: TRBD2; length: 16; V: TRBV12-3/TRBV12-4; CDR3: CASTRTGGLSTGELFF
D: TRBD1; length: 15; V: TRBV19; CDR3: CASSIVGTAQETQYF
D: NA; length: 16; V: TRBV5-1; CDR3: CASSLSALHQEDEQYF
D: TRBD2; length: 16; V: TRBV10-3; CDR3: CAISGGTSGSYNEQFF
D: NA; length: 10; V: TRBV20-1; CDR3: CSAVAREQFF
D: NA; length: 14; V: TRBV10-1; CDR3: CASSRPGLGSPLHF
D: NA; length: 14; V: TRBV29-1; CDR3: CSVEGATSSYEQYF
D: NA; length: 15; V: TRBV18; CDR3: CASSYPFGRDTEASF
D: TRBD1; length: 20; V: TRBV28; CDR3: CVSSDPLDRVIGSYNSPLHF
D: NA; length: 13; V: TRBV20-1; CDR3: CSARGRAGYEQYF
D: TRBD2; length: 15; V: TRBV2; CDR3: CASRAGRGGRNEQYF
D: NA; length: 11; V: TRBV30; CDR3: CAWTKVNTIYF
D: TRBD1; length: 12; V: TRBV20-1; CDR3: CSATGQGHEQFF
D: NA; length: 15; V: TRBV5-1; CDR3: CASSRQVPGANVLTF
D: TRBD1; length: 15; V: TRBV20-1; CDR3: CSASARDRGGDTQYF
D: NA; length: 14; V: TRBV7-8; CDR3: CASSLTRLLDTQYF
D: TRBD2; length: 18; V: TRBV19; CDR3: CASSIGVLAGASYNEQFF
D: TRBD2; length: 16; V: TRBV6-2/TRBV6-3; CDR3: CASGRGGPARADTQYF
D: TRBD1; length: 16; V: TRBV12-3/TRBV12-4; CDR3: CASSLGQPRGNQPQHF
D: NA; length: 13; V: TRBV4-3; CDR3: CASSQDREQPQHF
D: NA; length: 15; V: TRBV29-1; CDR3: CSVVEGRSSNHPQHF
D: TRBD1; length: 13; V: TRBV20-1; CDR3: CSAREQGMGGYTF
D: TRBD2; length: 15; V: TRBV5-4; CDR3: CASSFAGGPSDTQYF
D: NA; length: 16; V: TRBV15; CDR3: CATSRKVGTKNEKLFF
D: TRBD1; length: 14; V: TRBV28; CDR3: CASKDRVSYNEQFF
D: NA; length: 14; V: TRBV10-1; CDR3: CASSPGVRADTQYF
D: NA; length: 12; V: TRBV18; CDR3: CASSPLEHEQFF
D: NA; length: 14; V: TRBV12-5; CDR3: CASGLGGLGNTIYF
D: NA; length: 15; V: TRBV28; CDR3: CASSFGAQGPGELFF
D: NA; length: 14; V: TRBV6-1; CDR3: CASSDPGYTDTQYF